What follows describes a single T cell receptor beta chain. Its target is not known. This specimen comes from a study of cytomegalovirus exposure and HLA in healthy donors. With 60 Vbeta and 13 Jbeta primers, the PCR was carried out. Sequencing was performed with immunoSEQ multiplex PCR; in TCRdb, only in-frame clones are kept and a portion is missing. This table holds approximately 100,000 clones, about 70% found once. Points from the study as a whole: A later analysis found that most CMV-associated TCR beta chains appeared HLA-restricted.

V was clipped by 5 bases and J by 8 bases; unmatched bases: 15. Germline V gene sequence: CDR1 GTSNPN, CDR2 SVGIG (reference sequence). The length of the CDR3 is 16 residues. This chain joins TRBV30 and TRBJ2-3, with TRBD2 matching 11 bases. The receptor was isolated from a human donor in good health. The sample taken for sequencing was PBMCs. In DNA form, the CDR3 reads TGTGCCTGGGCTGGATTGTTGCTAGCGGGAGGTGCTACGCAGTATTTT. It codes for CAWAGLLLAGGATQYF. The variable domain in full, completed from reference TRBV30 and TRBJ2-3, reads SQTIHQWPATLVQPVGSPLSLECTVEGTSNPNLYWYRQAAGRGLQLLFYSVGIGQISSEVPQNLSASRPQDRQFILSSKKLLLSDSGFYLCAWAGLLLAGGATQYFGPGTRLTVL.